This T cell receptor beta chain was retrieved from a study of beta chain features in type 1 diabetes. The overall study: The number of sorted cells examined across all samples was some 100 million.

Findings and caveats of the study: Overrepresentation of cells with high TCR expression could result from cDNA sequencing. Patients with Type 1 diabetes showed moderately but significantly shorter TCRB CDR3s in all four CD4+ subsets.

As every portion of the isolated RNA was reverse transcribed, the sequencing read expressed TCRB transcripts. The protocol was immunoSEQ multiplex PCR, while the TCRdb copy is restricted to in-frame clones and leaves out a portion. The sample consists of some 270,000 clones, 9.5% to 13% of them appearing once. Worth noting for this clone: Its antigen is currently unknown.

Via the markers CD45RO/CCR7/CD25/CD127/CD95/CD27, stem cell-like memory, regulatory, central memory and naive CD4+ cells were sorted. CDR1 MDHEN and CDR2 SYDVKM come from the germline V gene. Trimming left V 3 bases short and J 10 bases short, with 8 bases between. This CDR3 contains 11 residues. Sequencing was performed on naive CD4+ T cells from blood. The source of this sequence is a man aged 30-40 years with type 1 diabetes. The chain joins TRBV28 to TRBJ2-3; D gene unclear. This chain's CDR3 is CASSFLEAQYF. The CDR3 coding sequence is TGTGCCAGCAGTTTCTTAGAGGCGCAGTATTTT.